This T cell receptor beta chain was captured in a study of beta chain features in type 1 diabetes. Study conclusions and caveats: Fewer junction insertions and more nucleotide deletions appeared in type 1 diabetes patients. Patients and controls would be equally affected if PCR favored shorter templates. Naive, central memory and Treg TCRB repertoires seemed to resemble each other more closely in patients than they did in healthy donors.

CDR1 is ENHRY, CDR2 SYGVKD, per germline. The CDR3 contains 12 residues. V shed 6 bases and J shed 5 bases, with 7 bases lying between them. The entirety of the isolated RNA underwent reverse transcription, so expressed TCRB transcripts were sequenced. Sequencing used immunoSEQ multiplex PCR; TCRdb keeps in-frame clones, though not all of them. The data contain a few hundred thousand clones, roughly 12% of them singletons. Details on this clone: Its matching antigen is unknown.

The sample consisted of naive CD4+ T cells from blood. The rearrangement joins TRBV10-3 to TRBJ2-2, with D unresolved. This sequence was found in a man aged 18-30 years in good health. The CDR3 region has the DNA TGTGCCATCAGCCCCCGGACCGGGGAGCTGTTTTTT. It translates to CAISPRTGELFF.